The 8 T cell receptor beta chains listed next were all sequenced from one sample in a study of T cells in Graves' hyperthyroidism and ophthalmopathy (dated by TCRdb to the late 2010s). The library came from multiplex PCR. These reads were obtained on an Illumina HiSeq 2000. Amplification of TCR beta CDR3 regions was carried out from RNA transcripts. The first round of RT-PCR for the TCR CDR3 was performed with the HTBI primer set and the Qiagen OneStep RT-PCR kit. Clones were called with MiXCR by TCRdb after fastp trimmed the public reads at Q25, and only in-frame beta chains were retained. Rows merge per CDR3 protein into single entries with the most common DNA and genes. Present in this sample are around 540,000 distinct CDR3 sequences, about 16% of which were seen just once. Clones ranked in the top ten supply roughly 29% of the sample. Material: blood. These receptors all stem from a woman aged 25 to 45 with Graves' ophthalmopathy.

This clonotype was counted a few times. The chain recombines TRBV18 with TRBJ2-7, with unresolved D. Germline V gene data show CDR1 as KGHSH and CDR2 as LQKENI. The V end was cut by 5 bases, the J end by 6 bases, with 11 bases between. The CDR3 has 12 residues. This CDR3 is CASSERVSEQYF. The CDR3 coding sequence is TGTGCCAGCTCAGAAAGGGTCTCCGAGCAGTACTTC.

Note on this clonotype: Relative to the germline gene, one junction end is altered; a read error may explain this. V and J are TRBV18 and TRBJ2-5; no definite D call. Looked up from germline, CDR1 is KGHSH and CDR2 is LQKENI. The CDR3 length is 14 residues. The CDR3 DNA reads TGTGCCAGCTCACCTCCCGGATTAGGAGAGGCCCAGTACTTC. It translates to CASSPPGLGEAQYF.

The chain carries TRBV7-9 and TRBJ2-7; TRBD1 matches 10 bases. Germline V gene lookup returns CDR1 SEHNR and CDR2 FQNEAQ (reference sequence). Unmatched junction bases numbered 7, after V lost 5 bases and J lost 3 bases. The CDR3 contains 15 residues. CDR3 protein: CASSPRTGGVYEQYF. DNA for the CDR3: TGTGCCAGCAGCCCACGGACAGGGGGAGTCTACGAGCAGTACTTC.

This clonotype showed up just a few times. A much more abundant neighbour one base away suggests this may be a read error. This likely comes from a read error, as the CDR3 has no conserved phenylalanine or tryptophan at its end. The chain recombines TRBV2 with TRBJ2-5; possible D gene TRBD2, 5 bases. Trimming removed 5 bases at V and 5 bases at J, with 9 bases between. Per germline, CDR1 SNHLY and CDR2 FYNNEI. The CDR3 runs 12 residues. The CDR3 sequence is CASSRTGETQYL. For the CDR3, the DNA is TGTGCCAGCAGTCGGACGGGGGAGACCCAGTACCTC.

This clonotype showed up many times. This rearrangement joins TRBV5-1 to TRBJ2-7, with 12 bases identical to TRBD2. Germline V lookup: CDR1 SGHRS, CDR2 YFSETQ. V shed 0 bases and J 5 bases; nucleotides not matched to a gene: 6. The CDR3 runs 16 residues. CDR3 sequence: CASSLDLLAGGDEQYF. The CDR3 nucleotides are TGCGCCAGCAGCTTGGACTTACTAGCGGGAGGAGACGAGCAGTACTTC.

This clonotype was picked up many times. This sequence joins TRBV18 and TRBJ1-5; 8 bases match TRBD1. The CDR3 is 16 residues long. From germline, CDR1 is KGHSH and CDR2 LQKENI. V lost 6 bases and J lost 3; bases outside the gene matches: 10. DNA for the CDR3: TGTGCCAGCTCCCCCTCCGACAGGGGAGACAATCAGCCCCAGCATTTT. Its translation is CASSPSDRGDNQPQHF.

There are many counts of this clonotype. The CDR3 DNA sequence: TGTGCCAGCAGCTTAGGACTAGCGGGAGTTGAGGAGACCCAGTACTTC. This encodes CASSLGLAGVEETQYF. The chain joins TRBV7-2 to TRBJ2-5, with TRBD2 matching 12 bases. Germline values: CDR1 SGHTA, CDR2 FQGNSA. V was pared by 1 base and J by 5 bases, with 5 bases of the junction left unmatched. The CDR3 is 16 amino acids.

This clonotype was counted between two and nine times. This chain connects TRBV10-3 to TRBJ2-3; D unresolved. Looked up from germline, CDR1 is ENHRY and CDR2 is SYGVKD. V shed 3 bases and J shed 5 bases, with 9 bases lying between them. This CDR3 is 13 amino acids long. The CDR3 DNA reads TGTGCCATCAGTGAAGGGCCGCGAGATACGCAGTATTTT. This codes for CAISEGPRDTQYF.